One T cell receptor (beta chain) is described in this entry. This entry belongs to a study of blood T cell repertoires in COVID-19. Study-wide context: COVID-19 samples from acute and convalescent phases originated in the United States, Italy and Spain. PBMCs, B-cell-depleted T cells, or T cells were the source of the cDNA or gDNA that made up the material.

V was clipped by 7 bases and J by 2 bases, with 11 bases between them. The CDR3 consists of 13 residues. The assay was immunoSEQ multiplex PCR, and TCRdb's table has in-frame clones only and misses some. Of over 200,000 clones in the sample, nearly 90% were seen once. This TCR was recovered from a human donor in a cohort sampled during active COVID-19. This chain links TRBV12-3 or TRBV12-4 with TRBJ1-2, with D possibly TRBD1 on 6 matching bases. The sequenced sample consisted of peripheral blood. The CDR3 bases are TGTGCCAGCACGAACAGGGACAACTATGGCTACACCTTC. Its translation is CASTNRDNYGYTF.